Listed here are 21 T cell receptor beta chains from one sample, sequenced in a study of CD8 T cells in Susac syndrome. Random hexamers primed reverse transcription of about 0.5 to 1 ug RNA. TCRdb re-called the immunoSEQ multiplex PCR reads with MiXCR, one entry per CDR3 protein. Of over 150,000 distinct CDR3 sequences listed, approximately 93% are singletons. The sequenced material came from CD4+ T cells from PBMCs. The receptors originated from a human donor with multiple sclerosis.

V usage is TRBV5-4 and J usage is TRBJ1-2; D gene uncertain. The CDR3 is 15 residues long. The V end was cut by 3 bases, the J end by 2 bases, with 14 bases between. Germline V lookup: CDR1 SGHNT, CDR2 YYREEE (reference sequence). CDR3 bases: TGTGCCAGCAGCTACGGTGAGGGCCCCAACTATGGCTACACCTTC. The encoded protein is CASSYGEGPNYGYTF.

V and J are TRBV18 and TRBJ1-3; D not resolved. CDR1 KGHSH and CDR2 LQKENI come from the germline V gene. Trimming removed 1 base at V and 0 bases at J, with 7 bases between. The CDR3 consists of 15 residues. CDR3 loop: CASSPQGNSGNTIYF. CDR3 DNA: TGTGCCAGCTCACCACAGGGAAACTCTGGAAACACCATATATTTT.

The chain uses TRBV18 and TRBJ1-3, with D maybe TRBD1 (6 bases). V lost 2 bases to trimming and J lost 4 bases, with 15 bases between them. The CDR3 has 16 amino acids. CDR1 and CDR2 (germline): KGHSH, LQKENI. CDR3 residues: CASSPWDTMTGNTIYF. CDR3 coding DNA: TGTGCCAGCTCACCATGGGACACCATGACCGGAAACACCATATATTTT.

This clonotype was seen once. The CDR3 DNA sequence: TGTGCCAGCTTGCCCTTACCCATTATGAACACTGAAGCTTTCTTT. Translation gives CASLPLPIMNTEAFF. The gene calls are TRBV6-5 and TRBJ1-1; D not certain. Trimming removed 8 bases from V and 0 bases from J, with 16 bases in between. The CDR3 spans 15 residues. The germline gives CDR1 MNHEY, CDR2 SVGAGI.

The V gene is TRBV7-3, the J gene TRBJ2-5; D gene uncertain. The V gene lost 1 base and the J gene lost 6 bases, with 6 bases spanning the gap. Per the germline V gene, CDR1 is SGHTA and CDR2 is FQGTGA. There are 12 residues in the CDR3. CDR3 nucleotides: TGTGCCAGCAGCTTAAACCAGCAGACCCAGTACTTC. It codes for CASSLNQQTQYF.

The rearrangement uses TRBV29-1 and TRBJ2-7, with D perhaps TRBD1 or TRBD2 (5 bases each). The germline V gene has CDR1 SQVTM and CDR2 ANQGSEA. The CDR3 runs to 13 residues. Trimming cost V 7 bases and J 5 bases, with 18 bases left between them. CDR3 region: CSGGPGPRDEQYF. CDR3 coding DNA: TGCAGCGGGGGACCGGGCCCCAGGGACGAGCAGTACTTC.

The chain recombines TRBV28 with TRBJ2-3; D might be TRBD1 (5 bases). Germline CDR1 is MDHEN and CDR2 is SYDVKM. This CDR3 is 14 amino acids long. V lost 5 bases, J lost 2 bases, and 11 bases lay in between. CDR3 coding DNA: TGTGCCAGCAGTGGGGCGCAATTCACAGATACGCAGTATTTT. It is translated as CASSGAQFTDTQYF.

The chain couples TRBV12-3 or TRBV12-4 to TRBJ2-2, with a possible D match to TRBD2 (6 bases). This CDR3 comprises 17 residues. The ends were cut back, 3 bases at V and 4 bases at J, with 18 bases in the middle. CDR3 region: CASSFGRTGRTTGELFF. As DNA, the CDR3 is TGTGCCAGCAGTTTTGGACGGACGGGGAGGACCACCGGGGAGCTGTTTTTT.

In nucleotides, the CDR3 is TGTGCCAGCAGTGCCTGGGAGAGCACAGATACGCAGTATTTT. Amino acid sequence: CASSAWESTDTQYF. The rearrangement uses TRBV25-1 and TRBJ2-3, with TRBD2 as a possible D gene (5 bases). CDR1 and CDR2 from the germline V gene are MGHDK and SYGVNS. The CDR3 runs 14 residues. Trimming removed 4 bases at V and 0 bases at J, with 8 bases between.

V gene TRBV12-3 or TRBV12-4 combines with J gene TRBJ1-2, with D possibly matching TRBD1 (6 bases). This CDR3 region has 14 residues. Between the trimmed V and J ends, which lost 8 bases and 4 bases, there was a span of 17 bases. The CDR3 sequence is CASYTRDTTYGYTF. In DNA, the CDR3 is TGTGCCAGCTATACACGGGACACAACCTATGGCTACACCTTC.

This clonotype appeared a single time. The J gene is TRBJ2-5, the V gene TRBV28; maybe TRBD2 (6 bases). Germline CDR1 reads MDHEN; CDR2 reads SYDVKM. The CDR3 is 14 amino acids. V shed 4 bases and J shed 2 bases, with 11 bases lying between them. The CDR3 sequence is CASSYAGPQETQYF. The CDR3, as DNA: TGTGCCAGCAGTTACGCGGGACCACAAGAGACCCAGTACTTC.

The V and J genes are TRBV9 and TRBJ1-6; D may be TRBD1 (6 bases). This CDR3 contains 14 residues. Trimming stripped 6 bases from V and 7 bases from J, with 14 bases between. CDR1 is SGDLS, CDR2 YYNGEE, per germline. The CDR3 DNA is TGTGCCAGCAATGCAGGGGCTAACAATTCACCCCTCCACTTT. Translated: CASNAGANNSPLHF.

The V and J genes are TRBV2 and TRBJ2-4, with a tentative D call TRBD2 (6 bases). Germline V gives CDR1 SNHLY, CDR2 FYNNEI. The length of the CDR3 is 16 residues. Trimming removed 3 bases from V and 1 base from J, with 13 bases in between. CDR3 DNA: TGTGCCAGCAGTGACGGTGGCGGGAAGGCCAAAAACATTCAGTACTTC. Encoded protein: CASSDGGGKAKNIQYF.

The rearrangement uses TRBV28 and TRBJ1-2; 8 bases map to TRBD1. Losses at the gene ends were 4 bases for V and 5 bases for J; bases not matched to a gene: 3. There are 13 residues in the CDR3. The germline V gene encodes CDR1 MDHEN and CDR2 SYDVKM. The CDR3: CASSSRGPYGYTF. CDR3 DNA sequence: TGTGCCAGCAGTTCCAGGGGGCCGTATGGCTACACCTTC.

This chain connects TRBV5-1 to TRBJ1-1; TRBD1 is a possible D gene (6 bases). CDR1 is SGHRS, CDR2 YFSETQ, per germline. The CDR3 sequence is 16 residues long. Trimming left V 4 bases short and J 3 bases short, with 19 bases between. The CDR3 protein is CASSRMGGAADTEAFF. The CDR3 bases are TGCGCCAGCAGCAGAATGGGGGGGGCGGCGGACACTGAAGCTTTCTTT.

The genes are TRBV3-1 and TRBJ2-3, with 9 bases aligning to TRBD1. The CDR3 extends over 15 amino acids. Trimming cost V 4 bases and J 8 bases; bases outside gene matches: 10. CDR1 is LGHDT, CDR2 YNNKEL, per germline (reference sequence). As DNA, the CDR3 is TGTGCCAGCAGCCCAGTTGCACAGGGGGCCGTTACGCAGTATTTT. It codes for CASSPVAQGAVTQYF.

The V and J genes are TRBV18 and TRBJ1-1; D is unclear. The CDR3 covers 13 residues. V was pared by 2 bases and J by 3 bases, with 7 bases between. In germline, CDR1 is KGHSH, CDR2 LQKENI. The CDR3 DNA reads TGTGCCAGCTCACCATCGCGTGACACTGAAGCTTTCTTT. Encoded protein: CASSPSRDTEAFF.

This chain connects TRBV20-1 to TRBJ2-5; D is ambiguous. The CDR3 spans 13 residues. The V end was cut by 5 bases, the J end by 1 base, with 11 bases between. CDR1 is DFQATT and CDR2 is SNEGSKA in the germline V gene (reference sequence). In DNA, the CDR3 is TGCAGTGCTCCCAGCCGGTTCCAAGAGACCCAGTACTTC. This translates into CSAPSRFQETQYF.

The chain carries TRBV27 and TRBJ1-2, with 10 bases identical to TRBD1. This CDR3 spans 14 amino acids. V was clipped by 4 bases and J by 3 bases; unmatched bases: 2. Germline-derived CDR1 and CDR2 are MNHEY and SMNVEV (reference sequence). The CDR3 DNA reads as TGTGCCAGCAGTTCGACAGGGGGCTACTATGGCTACACCTTC. Protein product: CASSSTGGYYGYTF.

The chain links TRBV2 to TRBJ2-3; possibly TRBD1 for D (6 bases). The germline V gene encodes CDR1 SNHLY and CDR2 FYNNEI. The CDR3 consists of 12 residues. V shed 9 bases and J shed 0 bases, with 7 bases lying between them. The CDR3 region has the DNA TGTGCCAGAGGGGGTAGCACAGATACGCAGTATTTT. The encoded protein is CARGGSTDTQYF.

J is TRBJ1-1 and V is TRBV3-1, with 9 bases identical to TRBD1. CDR1 LGHDT and CDR2 YNNKEL come from the germline V gene (reference sequence). This CDR3 is 17 amino acids long. After removal of 4 bases from V and 4 bases from J, the junction contained 13 bases not matched to a gene. The chain's CDR3 is CASSPSGQGVWGTEAFF. As DNA, the CDR3 is TGTGCCAGCAGCCCTTCGGGACAGGGTGTATGGGGCACTGAAGCTTTCTTT. The full variable domain, rest sourced from reference TRBV3-1 and TRBJ1-1, is DTAVSQTPKYLVTQMGNDKSIKCEQNLGHDTMYWYKQDSKKFLKIMFSYNNKELIINETVPNRFSPKSPDKAHLNLHINSLELGDSAVYFCASSPSGQGVWGTEAFFGQGTRLTVV.